The 3 T cell receptor beta chains below were found in one sample sequenced in a study of memory CD4+ T cells and cytomegalovirus serostatus. The sort gate was single viable CD3+CD4+CD8-CD45RO+ cells for memory CD4+ T cells. TCRdb keeps only in-frame clones here, not all; method: immunoSEQ multiplex PCR. The sample lists about 39,000 clones, about 73% occurring once. The material sequenced was memory CD4+ T cells from blood. Receptors originate from an adult in good health and CMV-seronegative.

The rearrangement uses TRBV5-8 and TRBJ1-2; weak D call: TRBD1 (5 bases). The germline CDR1 and CDR2 sequences are SGHTS and YDEGEE. V was trimmed by 2 bases and J by 0 bases, leaving 17 bases between them. CDR3 length: 17 amino acids. The DNA of the CDR3 is TGTGCCAGCAGCTTCGAATCCCACAGGAGTACTAACTATGGCTACACCTTC. Encoded protein: CASSFESHRSTNYGYTF.

This clone has just one count. CDR3 sequence (DNA): TGTGCCAGCAGCTTGGACAATTATTCACCCCTCCACTTT. This sequence encodes CASSLDNYSPLHF. The J gene is TRBJ1-6, the V gene TRBV5-4; D call uncertain. Germline V gives CDR1 SGHNT, CDR2 YYREEE (reference sequence). V was pared by 0 bases and J by 8 bases, with 6 bases between. The CDR3 has 13 residues.

V and J are TRBV19 and TRBJ2-7, with 10 positions matching TRBD2. With V trimmed by 4 bases and J by 4 bases, 4 bases remained unmatched. Per germline, CDR1 LNHDA and CDR2 SQIVND (reference sequence). CDR3 length: 14 residues. This CDR3 reads CASSTSSGGYEQYF. CDR3 nucleotide sequence: TGTGCCAGTAGTACGTCTAGCGGGGGATACGAGCAGTACTTC.